Listed here are 12 T cell receptor beta chains from one sample, sequenced in a study of cytomegalovirus exposure and HLA in healthy donors. The PCR made use of 60 Vbeta and 13 Jbeta primers. Repertoires were generated with immunoSEQ multiplex PCR, while TCRdb's copy carries only in-frame clones and drops some. This table holds under 200,000 clones, roughly 80% found once. The sequencing sample was made of PBMCs. Receptors were obtained from a man aged 25-45 years in good health and CMV-seronegative.

The CDR3 sequence: CASSLFLGQGGAFF. DNA of the CDR3: TGTGCCAGCAGTTTATTCCTCGGACAGGGTGGAGCTTTCTTT. V gene TRBV27 combines with J gene TRBJ1-1, with 8 bases fitting TRBD1. The CDR3 spans 14 residues. Per the germline V gene, CDR1 is MNHEY and CDR2 is SMNVEV (reference sequence). The ends lost 1 base at V and 10 bases at J; junction bases unmatched: 8.

The chain couples TRBV15 to TRBJ2-1; maybe TRBD2 (6 bases). Between the trimmed V and J ends, which lost 0 bases and 10 bases, there was a span of 7 bases. CDR1 and CDR2 (germline): LNHNV, YYDKDF (reference sequence). The CDR3 has 12 amino acids. CDR3 DNA sequence: TGTGCCACCAGCAGAGATCGGGGGGAGCAGTTCTTC. The encoded protein is CATSRDRGEQFF.

The chain carries TRBV6-5 and TRBJ2-3; TRBD2 aligns across 7 bases. Germline V gives CDR1 MNHEY, CDR2 SVGAGI. Germline trimming cut 6 bases from V and 4 bases from J; bases unmatched to any gene: 10. The CDR3 is 15 amino acids. The CDR3 here is CASRARTSDSDTQYF. The CDR3 region has the DNA TGTGCCAGCAGAGCACGAACTAGCGACTCAGATACGCAGTATTTT.

The chain employs TRBV18 and TRBJ2-7; 8 bases are a match to TRBD1. The trim removed 2 bases at V and 1 base at J, leaving 1 base unmatched. Germline lookup yields CDR1 KGHSH and CDR2 LQKENI. This CDR3 comprises 14 residues. CDR3 in DNA: TGTGCCAGCTCACCAAGGGACAGGTCCTACGAGCAGTACTTC. Its protein is CASSPRDRSYEQYF.

The chain employs TRBV2 and TRBJ1-1, with TRBD1 matching 7 bases. The CDR3 loop spans 14 amino acids. CDR1 and CDR2 (germline): SNHLY, FYNNEI. J was trimmed by 1 base and V by 5 bases; bases with no gene match: 4. The CDR3 sequence is CASSQDRWNTEAFF. CDR3 nucleotides: TGTGCCAGCAGTCAGGACAGGTGGAACACTGAAGCTTTCTTT. The whole variable domain, filled in from reference TRBV2 and TRBJ1-1, reads EPEVTQTPSHQVTQMGQEVILRCVPISNHLYFYWYRQILGQKVEFLVSFYNNEISEKSEIFDDQFSVERPDGSNFTLKIRSTKLEDSAMYFCASSQDRWNTEAFFGQGTRLTVV.

The chain links TRBV19 to TRBJ1-5, with D maybe TRBD1 (5 bases). Germline CDR1 reads LNHDA; CDR2 reads SQIVND (reference sequence). The CDR3 consists of 15 residues. The ends were cut back, 7 bases at V and 2 bases at J, with 15 bases in the middle. CDR3 DNA sequence: TGTGCCAGTACGGCCGGGCAGGGCGGCAATCAGCCCCAGCATTTT. Its protein is CASTAGQGGNQPQHF.

This clone was seen only a few times. CDR3 nucleotide sequence: TGTGCCTGGAAAAGCCCGGGACAGGGTGTGGAGACCCAGTACTTC. It translates to CAWKSPGQGVETQYF. The V gene is TRBV30, the J gene TRBJ2-5; 9 bases are shared with TRBD1. The CDR3 covers 15 residues. The germline V gene encodes CDR1 GTSNPN and CDR2 SVGIG (reference sequence). Unmatched junction bases numbered 11, after V lost 4 bases and J lost 5 bases.

The chain combines TRBV5-4 with TRBJ2-7, with TRBD2 matching over 10 bases. Germline lookup yields CDR1 SGHNT and CDR2 YYREEE (reference sequence). J was trimmed by 0 bases and V by 4 bases; bases with no gene match: 4. The CDR3 contains 15 residues. The CDR3 spells CASSAGLAPSYEQYF. The CDR3 DNA is TGTGCCAGCAGCGCGGGACTAGCGCCCTCCTACGAGCAGTACTTC.

The rearrangement uses TRBV30 and TRBJ1-4; maybe TRBD1 (6 bases). CDR3 size: 13 residues. V was pared by 4 bases and J by 8 bases, with 14 bases between. Looked up from germline, CDR1 is GTSNPN and CDR2 is SVGIG (reference sequence). This CDR3 reads CAWTQVGGEKLFF. In DNA, the CDR3 is TGTGCCTGGACCCAAGTAGGGGGAGAAAAACTGTTTTTT.

This chain links TRBV28 with TRBJ1-5, with 7 positions matching TRBD1. This CDR3 is 14 amino acids long. Trimming removed 5 bases from V and 7 bases from J; junction bases left unmatched: 8. Germline V CDR1 and CDR2: MDHEN, SYDVKM. CDR3 sequence: CASSVFPRGQPQHF. As DNA, the CDR3 is TGTGCCAGCAGTGTGTTCCCCAGGGGGCAGCCCCAGCATTTT.

CDR3 in DNA: TGTGCCAGCAGCTTAGTCATGGGGGGCACTGAAGCTTTCTTT. Its translation is CASSLVMGGTEAFF. The chain links TRBV7-2 to TRBJ1-1; weak D call: TRBD1 (5 bases). Germline-derived CDR1 and CDR2 are SGHTA and FQGNSA. V shed 1 base and J shed 4 bases, with 10 bases lying between them. The CDR3 spans 14 residues.

V gene TRBV15 combines with J gene TRBJ1-2; D gene ambiguous. Trimming cost V 0 bases and J 4 bases, with 6 bases left between them. The CDR3 sequence is 13 residues long. Germline CDR1 LNHNV, CDR2 YYDKDF (reference sequence). The CDR3 spells CATSRDWSYGYTF. The CDR3 region has the DNA TGTGCCACCAGCAGAGATTGGAGCTATGGCTACACCTTC.